The TCR beta chain under discussion was sequenced for a study of T cell repertoires in cytomegalovirus infection (dated by TCRdb to about 2019). The study in broad terms: Because public TCR beta signatures pointed to carriage of CMV infection together with the matching HLA type, the HLA type of each donor mattered for the analysis.

What the study reported, not specific to this receptor: Cumulative frequency of public TCR beta family members discriminated carriers of CMV infection plus the relevant HLA type in this cohort and an independent approximately 340-donor cohort. The ex vivo response was dominated by HLA-C-restricted CMV-specific TCR beta clonotypes, which also provided the single most frequent clonotype in two of eight donors.

From a lookup of the germline V gene (reference sequence), CDR1 and CDR2 are SEHNR and FQNEAQ. V loses 1 base of germline sequence and J loses 2 bases, and the interval between the two ends is 12 bases. The CDR3, from cysteine to phenylalanine, totals 16 residues. The kept DNA is CDR3 alone, 48 bases in frame from the first base. Data came from an Illumina HiSeq 1500. TCRdb's own reprocessing of the public reads used fastp at Q25 and MiXCR and kept productive beta chains. Rows are unified per CDR3 protein, each entry keeping the most common DNA and genes. The sample includes around 290,000 distinct CDR3 sequences, with 20% to 30% observed a single time. The ten biggest clones cover 11% to 15% of the sample. This clonotype has a count of ten or more. The antigen it binds to is not known. No quality values exist for individual bases; no much larger clone is one base distant.

Rearrangement joined TRBV7-9 to TRBJ1-3, with the D gene not clear enough to name. This receptor was taken from a human donor in good health (CMV status not recorded). Some clones in this sample may be carry-over from other donors' samples. Sequencing was carried out using PBMCs. The bases read TGTGCCAGCAGCTTAGTGGGAAGTAAGGCTGGAAACACCATATATTTT. Translated, this gives CASSLVGSKAGNTIYF. Supplemented by the reference TRBV7-9 and TRBJ1-3 proteins around the CDR3, the complete variable domain is DTGVSQNPRHKITKRGQNVTFRCDPISEHNRLYWYRQTLGQGPEFLTYFQNEAQLEKSRLLSDRFSAERPKGSFSTLEIQRTEQGDSAMYLCASSLVGSKAGNTIYFGEGSWLTVV.